This T cell receptor (beta chain) was identified in a study of cytotoxic CD8 clonotypes in ibrutinib-treated CLL. Study-wide background: Patient counts were 11 relapsed/refractory, some 16 treatment-naive and about 17 IGHV unmutated.

CDR3 length: 17 residues. The V and J ends lost 4 bases and 3 bases, in that order; junction bases with no gene match: 14. Germline values: CDR1 SGHTA, CDR2 FQGNSA. The study, taken as a whole, reports: Clonality was higher at ibrutinib response and returned toward baseline at progression. Under treatment, the uncommon public clonotypes either contracted or remained stable. Higher circulating CD8+ T-cell counts strongly accompanied higher baseline clonality, above age-matched healthy donors.

Repertoires were generated with immunoSEQ multiplex PCR, while TCRdb's copy carries only in-frame clones and drops some. Of fewer than 200,000 clones listed, 84% are singletons. A note on this clone: Its specificity is unknown.

The sequenced sample was PBMCs, obtained after 24 months of ibrutinib treatment. V gene TRBV7-2 combines with J gene TRBJ2-7, with 8 bases identical to TRBD2. This TCR was recovered from a human donor with chronic lymphocytic leukemia. Here the CDR3 DNA reads TGTGCCAGCAGCTCCCCCGGGGGGACTAGGACGGGCTACGAGCAGTACTTC. This codes for CASSSPGGTRTGYEQYF.